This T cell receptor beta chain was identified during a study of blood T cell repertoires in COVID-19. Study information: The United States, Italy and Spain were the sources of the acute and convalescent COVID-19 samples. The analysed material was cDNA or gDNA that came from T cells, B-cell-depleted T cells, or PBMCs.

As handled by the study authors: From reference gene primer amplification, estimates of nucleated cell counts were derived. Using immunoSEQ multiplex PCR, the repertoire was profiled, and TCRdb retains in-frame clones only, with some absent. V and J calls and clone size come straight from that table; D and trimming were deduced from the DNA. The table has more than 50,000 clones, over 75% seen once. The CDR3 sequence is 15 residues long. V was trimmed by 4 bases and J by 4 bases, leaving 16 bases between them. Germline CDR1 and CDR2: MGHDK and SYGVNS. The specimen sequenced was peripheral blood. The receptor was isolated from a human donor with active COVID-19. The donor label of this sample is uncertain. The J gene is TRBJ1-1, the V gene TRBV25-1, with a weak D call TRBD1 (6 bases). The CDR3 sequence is CASSVLDRQVTEAFF. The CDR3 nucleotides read TGTGCCAGCAGTGTCTTAGACAGGCAAGTCACTGAAGCTTTCTTT.